These 17 T cell receptor beta chains were sequenced from one sample in a study of neurological immune-mediated disorders. TCRdb analysed the 5' RACE reads with MiXCR anew, one entry per CDR3 protein. The sample shows 20,000 or so distinct CDR3 sequences, around an eighth of them seen only once. Sequenced: PBMCs. Source of these receptors: a woman aged 40 to 55 with HTLV-1-associated myelopathy (HAM/TSP).

This clonotype was detected many times. The chain recombines TRBV9 with TRBJ1-2; maybe TRBD1 (5 bases). The V gene's germline CDR1 is SGDLS and CDR2 YYNGEE. The CDR3 contains 16 residues. With 3 bases removed from V and 8 bases from J, the gap between germline ends came to 23 bases. The CDR3 region has the DNA TGTGCCAGCAGCGGGGCCTCTCAGGGACTAGTGGGAGGCTACACCTTC. Protein sequence: CASSGASQGLVGGYTF.

The chain couples TRBV28 to TRBJ1-5; D not certain. The V gene lost 9 bases and the J gene lost 0 bases, with 15 bases spanning the gap. The CDR3 has 15 residues. Germline V gives CDR1 MDHEN, CDR2 SYDVKM. CDR3 coding DNA: TGTGCCAGTCAGGTTGGGCCTTATAGCAATCAGCCCCAGCATTTT. Translating gives CASQVGPYSNQPQHF.

The chain couples TRBV27 to TRBJ2-3; no clear D. The CDR3 has 14 residues. CDR1 and CDR2 (germline): MNHEY, SMNVEV (reference sequence). Trimming removed 9 bases from V and 5 bases from J, with 18 bases in between. The CDR3 sequence is CASTTRKALDTQYF. The CDR3 region has the DNA TGTGCCAGTACTACAAGGAAAGCGTTAGATACGCAGTATTTT.

Many counts were recorded for this clonotype. This may come from a read error, since a much larger clone is one base off. The gene calls are TRBV5-1 and TRBJ2-5; D call uncertain. Germline lookup yields CDR1 SGHRS and CDR2 YFSETQ. CDR3 length equals 16 residues. DNA for the CDR3: TGCGCCAGCAGCTTGGTAGGCTTTAGGTATGAGGAGACCCGGTACTTC. This sequence encodes CASSLVGFRYEETRYF. Based on the CDR3 plus reference TRBV5-1 and TRBJ2-5, the full variable domain is KAGVTQTPRYLIKTRGQQVTLSCSPISGHRSVSWYQQTPGQGLQFLFEYFSETQRNKGNFPGRFSGRQFSNSRSEMNVSTLELGDSALYLCASSLVGFRYEETRYFGPGTRLLVL.

This clonotype was recorded many times. The gene calls are TRBV7-9 and TRBJ2-7; 12 bases match TRBD1. V lost 4 bases and J lost 5; bases outside the gene matches: 3. Germline-derived CDR1 and CDR2 are SEHNR and FQNEAQ (reference sequence). This CDR3 contains 14 residues. CDR3 loop: CASSSGTGGNEQYF. In DNA, the CDR3 is TGTGCCAGCAGCTCAGGGACAGGGGGCAACGAGCAGTACTTC.

This clonotype appeared many times. The junction departs from the called germline gene at one end, perhaps through a read error. This chain uses TRBV7-7 with TRBJ2-1, with TRBD2 matching 8 bases. Germline values: CDR1 SSHAT, CDR2 FNYEAQ (reference sequence). The CDR3 loop spans 15 amino acids. The CDR3 DNA follows: TGTGCTAGCAGCTCCCTCGGGGGGGCCAACAATGAGCAGTTCTTC. It yields the protein CASSSLGGANNEQFF.

This clonotype was picked up many times. The V gene is TRBV4-2, the J gene TRBJ2-4; 12 positions agree with TRBD2. The trim removed 1 base at V and 9 bases at J, leaving 4 bases unmatched. The CDR3 is 15 residues long. Germline CDR1 and CDR2: LGHNA and YNFKEQ. CDR3 in DNA: TGTGCCAGCAGCCAAGGCTCTAGCGGGGGGGGCATTCAGTACTTC. Residues: CASSQGSSGGGIQYF.

This clonotype occurred many times. CDR3: CASSRQDTIYGYTF. The CDR3 coding sequence is TGTGCCAGCAGTCGCCAGGACACCATCTATGGCTACACCTTC. The J gene is TRBJ1-2, the V gene TRBV6-5; TRBD1 might be the D (5 bases). Deletions cut 5 bases from V and 4 bases from J, with 14 bases between. The CDR3 sequence is 14 residues long. CDR1 and CDR2 (germline): MNHEY, SVGAGI.

There are many counts of this clonotype. The chain uses TRBV29-1 and TRBJ1-2; TRBD1 matches at 7 bases. Germline V gene lookup returns CDR1 SQVTM and CDR2 ANQGSEA. This CDR3 has 15 amino acids. The V and J ends lost 0 bases and 7 bases, in that order; junction bases with no gene match: 11. As DNA, the CDR3 is TGCAGCGTTGAAGATACGCCGACAGGGTTAAGTGGCTACACCTTC. Translated: CSVEDTPTGLSGYTF.

Ten or more counts support this clonotype. The chain combines TRBV6-2 or TRBV6-3 with TRBJ1-1; D not certain. The CDR3 covers 13 residues. Looked up from germline, CDR1 is MNHEY and CDR2 is SVGEGT. V lost 2 bases and J 1 base, leaving 5 bases between the germline ends. The CDR3 protein is CASSYPRNTEAFF. Written as DNA, the CDR3 is TGTGCCAGCAGTTACCCCCGGAACACTGAAGCTTTCTTT.

This clonotype was found many times. V and J are TRBV5-1 and TRBJ1-6; D perhaps matches TRBD1 (5 bases). CDR1 and CDR2 from the germline V gene are SGHRS and YFSETQ. The CDR3 is made up of 14 amino acids. V was shortened by 1 base and J by 7 bases, with 9 bases between the two germline ends. CDR3 region: CASSLQGDNSPLHF. CDR3 DNA sequence: TGCGCCAGCAGCTTGCAGGGAGACAATTCACCCCTCCACTTT.

This clonotype was recorded at least ten times. V and J are TRBV5-1 and TRBJ2-3; D remains ambiguous. The V gene's germline CDR1 is SGHRS and CDR2 YFSETQ. The CDR3 spans 14 residues. The germline V and J ends were trimmed by 0 bases and 1 base, with 6 bases remaining between them. DNA for the CDR3: TGCGCCAGCAGCTTGGGTTTTGGCACAGATACGCAGTATTTT. This encodes CASSLGFGTDTQYF.

This chain joins TRBV5-1 and TRBJ1-5; TRBD1 matches at 9 bases. This CDR3 has 14 amino acids. V dropped 4 bases and J dropped 12; count of bases not matched to a gene: 11. CDR1 is SGHRS, CDR2 YFSETQ, per germline. This CDR3 reads CASSMTGGRERQHF. The CDR3 DNA is TGCGCCAGCAGCATGACAGGGGGAAGAGAGCGCCAGCATTTT.

This clonotype was counted at least ten times. The chain carries TRBV4-2 and TRBJ1-1; D call uncertain. Germline CDR1 is LGHNA and CDR2 is YNFKEQ. V lost 0 bases to trimming and J lost 0 bases, with 5 bases between them. The CDR3 runs 14 residues. The CDR3 nucleotides read TGTGCCAGCAGCCAAGATATAGTGAACACTGAAGCTTTCTTT. As protein: CASSQDIVNTEAFF.

The chain couples TRBV24-1 to TRBJ1-2; a possible D gene is TRBD1 (5 bases). Trimming removed 5 bases at V and 3 bases at J, with 18 bases between. This CDR3 is built from 16 residues. From germline, CDR1 is KGHDR and CDR2 SFDVKD. The CDR3 DNA reads as TGTGCCACCAGTGCCCTCCGATCGGGGGGATACTATGGCTACACCTTC. Residues: CATSALRSGGYYGYTF.

This clonotype appeared many times. The chain has TRBV5-1 and TRBJ2-5; unclear D gene. Germline CDR1 is SGHRS and CDR2 is YFSETQ. The CDR3 extends over 14 amino acids. Trimming removed 2 bases at V and 1 base at J, with 9 bases between. CDR3 DNA: TGCGCCAGCAGCTTTCAACTGAGCCAAGAGACCCAGTACTTC. It translates to CASSFQLSQETQYF.

This clonotype was detected a few times. V is TRBV6-1 and J is TRBJ2-1; D gene uncertain. The CDR3 has 11 residues. V was trimmed by 6 bases and J by 2 bases, leaving 2 bases between them. CDR1 MNHNS and CDR2 SASEGT come from the germline V gene. The CDR3 nucleotides read TGTGCCAGCAGGGCCTACAATGAGCAGTTCTTC. This translates into CASRAYNEQFF.